A selection of T cell receptor beta chains follows, all from one sample in a study of identical twins' blood T cells. Using its own MiXCR run on the 5' RACE reads, TCRdb lists one record per CDR3 protein. The table records 400,000 or so distinct CDR3 sequences, 28% of them present only once. Sequencing was carried out using PBMCs. The receptors come from a woman between 18 and 49 years old in good health. Both conserved end residues are part of each CDR3. A D gene is named only where the DNA matches it firmly. Clone size is not always given. Where it is, it says once, few, many or a class for expanded clones.

V,size,D,J,CDR3,DNA
TRBV5-1,few,TRBD2,TRBJ2-1,CASSLMGTSGGYYNEQFF,TGCGCCAGCAGCTTGATGGGGACTAGCGGGGGTTATTACAATGAGCAGTTCTTC
TRBV25-1,-,TRBD1,TRBJ2-1,CASSNPGQGLNEQFF,TGTGCCAGCAGCAATCCGGGACAGGGCCTAAATGAGCAGTTCTTC
TRBV5-1,-,TRBD2,TRBJ2-5,CASGLAGTEGQYF,TGCGCCAGCGGACTAGCGGGGACCGAGGGCCAGTACTTC
TRBV7-9,-,TRBD1,TRBJ1-6,CASSSLGQGDSPLHF,TGTGCCAGCAGCTCTCTCGGACAGGGGGATTCACCCCTCCACTTT
TRBV20-1,-,-,TRBJ2-1,CSASTGANNEQFF,TGCAGTGCTAGTACTGGAGCCAACAATGAGCAGTTCTTC
TRBV29-1,many,TRBD2,TRBJ2-1,CSLTTAGGAYNEQFF,TGCAGCCTGACCACAGCGGGAGGGGCCTACAATGAGCAGTTCTTC
TRBV5-1,-,TRBD2,TRBJ2-1,CASSLGARAGGVSEQFF,TGCGCCAGCAGTTTGGGCGCAAGAGCGGGAGGGGTTAGTGAGCAGTTCTTC
TRBV12-3/TRBV12-4,few,-,TRBJ2-2,CASSPGVSGELFF,TGTGCCAGCAGCCCAGGGGTTTCCGGGGAGCTGTTTTTT
TRBV10-2,many,-,TRBJ1-3,CASRIQGSGNTIYF,TGCGCCAGCAGGATACAGGGTTCTGGAAACACCATATATTTT
TRBV20-1,many,-,TRBJ1-4,CSARDRFAAGLFF,TGCAGTGCTAGAGATCGGTTCGCCGCCGGCCTGTTTTTT
TRBV7-9,few,-,TRBJ2-1,CASSYLSGEQFF,TGTGCCAGCAGCTACCTTAGCGGTGAGCAGTTCTTC
TRBV7-8,-,TRBD2,TRBJ2-1,CASSLVGTSVDNEQFF,TGTGCCAGCAGCTTAGTGGGGACTAGCGTGGACAATGAGCAGTTCTTC
TRBV6-5,few,-,TRBJ2-3,CASSYKSTDTQYF,TGTGCCAGCAGTTATAAGTCCACAGATACGCAGTATTTT
TRBV7-7,-,-,TRBJ2-2,CASSSTGTGELFF,TGTGCTAGCAGCAGTACCGGCACCGGGGAGCTGTTTTTT
TRBV2,few,-,TRBJ2-7,CASSVSLLEQYF,TGTGCCAGCAGTGTTAGCCTTCTCGAGCAGTACTTC
TRBV6-2/TRBV6-3,-,TRBD2,TRBJ2-1,CASSLPASGYNEQFF,TGTGCCAGCAGTTTACCGGCTAGCGGTTACAATGAGCAGTTCTTC
TRBV21-1,-,-,TRBJ2-2,CASSKVKGATNTGELFF,TGTGCCAGCAGCAAAGTCAAGGGGGCGACGAACACCGGGGAGCTGTTTTTT
TRBV20-1,few,-,TRBJ1-1,CSARVKPGAFF,TGCAGTGCTAGAGTTAAGCCCGGAGCTTTCTTT
TRBV2,few,-,TRBJ1-1,CASREGVLKTEAFF,TGTGCCAGCAGGGAGGGGGTCCTGAAAACTGAAGCTTTCTTT
TRBV29-1,many,-,TRBJ1-3,CSVGDRDSGNTIYF,TGCAGCGTTGGAGACCGCGACTCTGGAAACACCATATATTTT
TRBV5-1,-,-,TRBJ1-2,CASGEPSSGAGYTF,TGCGCCAGCGGCGAACCAAGCTCAGGGGCTGGCTACACCTTC
TRBV6-1,many,TRBD1,TRBJ2-5,CASSDRGLKTQYF,TGTGCCAGCAGCGACAGGGGGCTTAAGACCCAGTACTTC
TRBV2,-,TRBD1,TRBJ1-2,CASRQPGQVNNYGYTF,TGTGCCAGCAGACAGCCCGGACAGGTTAATAACTATGGCTACACCTTC
TRBV7-9,-,-,TRBJ2-7,CASLRKSSYEQYF,TGTGCCAGCCTCCGGAAAAGCTCCTACGAGCAGTACTTC
TRBV9,few,-,TRBJ2-2,CASSTTGSHLNTGELFF,TGTGCCAGCAGCACAACCGGGTCCCATCTTAACACCGGGGAGCTGTTTTTT